A selection of T cell receptor beta chains follows, all from one sample in a study of cytomegalovirus exposure and HLA in healthy donors. Method: immunoSEQ multiplex PCR; TCRdb's copy keeps in-frame clones and lacks some. The sample yields some 67,000 clones, 75% to 90% seen once. The specimen was PBMCs. The receptors here all came from a woman in her thirties in good health and CMV-seropositive. The CDR3 runs from the conserved cysteine through the conserved F or W. The D gene is left open where the match is weak. Only some rows state a clone size, as once, few, many or a class for expanded clones.

clone size,D gene,V gene,J gene,CDR3 protein,CDR3 DNA
-,TRBD1,TRBV29-1,TRBJ1-4,CSVAWTGNEKLFF,TGCAGCGTTGCTTGGACAGGGAATGAAAAACTGTTTTTT
few,-,TRBV18,TRBJ2-5,CASSPSTPETQYF,TGTGCCAGCTCACCGTCCACTCCGGAGACCCAGTACTTC
-,TRBD1,TRBV6-1,TRBJ1-4,CASSSTGGREKLFF,TGTGCCAGCAGTTCGACAGGGGGAAGGGAAAAACTGTTTTTT
-,-,TRBV11-2,TRBJ2-7,CASSRANRTLYEQYF,TGTGCCAGCAGCCGCGCTAATCGGACACTCTACGAGCAGTACTTC
-,-,TRBV7-6,TRBJ1-1,CASSLGGRASDEAFF,TGTGCCAGCAGCTTAGGAGGCAGGGCCTCCGATGAAGCTTTCTTT
-,TRBD2,TRBV27,TRBJ2-7,CASRAGGSYEQYF,TGTGCCAGCCGAGCGGGGGGCTCCTACGAGCAGTACTTC
-,-,TRBV5-1,TRBJ2-7,CASSLAKRGDEQYF,TGCGCCAGCAGCTTGGCCAAAAGGGGCGACGAGCAGTACTTC
-,TRBD2,TRBV2,TRBJ2-7,CASRDRRTSGRYEQYF,TGTGCCAGCAGGGACAGGAGGACTAGCGGGAGGTACGAGCAGTACTTC
-,TRBD1,TRBV2,TRBJ2-7,CASDRDRGTYEQYF,TGTGCCAGCGATAGGGACAGGGGCACCTACGAGCAGTACTTC
-,-,TRBV4-2,TRBJ2-7,CASSQGTKYEQYF,TGTGCCAGCAGCCAAGGGACTAAATACGAGCAGTACTTC
few,TRBD1,TRBV9,TRBJ2-1,CASSVRTGLSEQFF,TGTGCCAGCAGCGTACGGACAGGGCTGAGTGAGCAGTTCTTC
-,-,TRBV27,TRBJ1-2,CASRLIGATDGYTF,TGTGCCAGCAGATTGATTGGGGCAACTGACGGCTACACCTTC
-,TRBD1,TRBV28,TRBJ1-1,CASTGQGDTEAFF,TGTGCCAGCACTGGACAGGGGGACACTGAAGCTTTCTTT
-,-,TRBV27,TRBJ2-2,CASSLAGYPELFF,TGTGCCAGCAGTTTAGCAGGGTATCCGGAGCTGTTTTTT
-,-,TRBV4-2,TRBJ2-7,CASSQTYSGVYEQYF,TGTGCCAGCAGCCAAACTTACTCGGGTGTCTACGAGCAGTACTTC
-,-,TRBV21-1,TRBJ2-7,CASSRDRGNYEQYF,TGTGCCAGCAGCCGGGACAGGGGCAACTACGAGCAGTACTTC
-,-,TRBV7-8,TRBJ2-1,CASSHFRGRINEQFF,TGTGCCAGCAGCCATTTCCGGGGGAGGATAAATGAGCAGTTCTTC
-,TRBD2,TRBV5-1,TRBJ2-3,CASSKGLAGFSTDTQYF,TGCGCCAGCAGCAAAGGACTAGCGGGGTTTAGCACAGATACGCAGTATTTT
few,TRBD2,TRBV4-1,TRBJ2-3,CASRERERTDTQYF,TGCGCCAGCAGGGAGCGGGAGAGGACAGATACGCAGTATTTT
-,-,TRBV19,TRBJ1-5,CASQPDSGLAQPQHF,TGTGCCTCCCAGCCGGATTCAGGTTTGGCTCAGCCCCAGCATTTT
-,-,TRBV19,TRBJ2-2,CASSTPGKTGELFF,TGTGCCAGTAGTACTCCCGGGAAGACCGGGGAGCTGTTTTTT
-,TRBD1,TRBV19,TRBJ2-6,CASSLDRKGANVLTF,TGTGCCAGTAGTTTGGACAGGAAAGGGGCCAACGTCCTGACTTTC
-,-,TRBV7-8,TRBJ2-6,CASSVPRQGANVLTF,TGTGCCAGCAGCGTTCCGCGACAGGGGGCCAACGTCCTGACTTTC
-,TRBD2,TRBV27,TRBJ2-7,CASRKGLVGEQYF,TGTGCCAGCAGAAAGGGACTAGTGGGCGAGCAGTACTTC
once,TRBD1,TRBV4-1,TRBJ2-7,CASSHRTGQGVYEQYF,TGCGCCAGCAGCCATCGAACGGGACAGGGGGTCTACGAGCAGTACTTC
-,-,TRBV5-1,TRBJ1-5,CASSLGRGQPQHF,TGCGCCAGCAGCTTGGGGAGGGGCCAGCCCCAGCATTTT
-,-,TRBV7-9,TRBJ1-4,CASSRDGGINEKLFF,TGTGCCAGCAGCCGAGACGGGGGAATTAATGAAAAACTGTTTTTT
-,-,TRBV19,TRBJ1-5,CASTPPWQGGNQPQHF,TGTGCCAGTACCCCCCCATGGCAGGGTGGAAATCAGCCCCAGCATTTT
once,TRBD2,TRBV30,TRBJ2-7,CAWSFSGTSGRYEQYF,TGTGCCTGGAGCTTCTCCGGGACTAGCGGGAGGTACGAGCAGTACTTC
-,-,TRBV18,TRBJ2-7,CASSPPDGVSSYEQYF,TGTGCCAGCTCACCGCCGGACGGGGTTTCTTCCTACGAGCAGTACTTC
-,TRBD2,TRBV7-8,TRBJ2-3,CASNPAGEIDTQYF,TGTGCCAGCAACCCAGCGGGGGAGATCGATACGCAGTATTTT
-,-,TRBV6-4,TRBJ2-3,CASSVDGSFTDTQYF,TGTGCCAGCAGTGTTGATGGGAGTTTCACAGATACGCAGTATTTT
-,TRBD2,TRBV9,TRBJ2-1,CASSPSGRAYNEQFF,TGTGCCAGCAGCCCTAGCGGGAGGGCCTACAATGAGCAGTTCTTC
-,TRBD1,TRBV9,TRBJ1-2,CASSVTDRANYGYTF,TGTGCCAGCAGCGTAACGGACAGGGCTAACTATGGCTACACCTTC
-,TRBD1,TRBV7-9,TRBJ2-7,CASSPGTGNRYEQYF,TGTGCCAGCAGCCCTGGGACAGGGAATCGATACGAGCAGTACTTC
-,TRBD2,TRBV13,TRBJ2-3,CASSLRLPGKADGRQSTDTQYF,TGTGCCAGCAGCTTACGCCTCCCAGGGAAAGCCGACGGGAGGCAGAGCACAGATACGCAGTATTTT
-,TRBD1,TRBV5-4,TRBJ2-1,CASREDRGRHNEQFF,TGTGCCAGCAGGGAGGACAGGGGGCGGCACAATGAGCAGTTCTTC
-,TRBD2,TRBV5-3,TRBJ2-3,CARSLVLAGGLGTDTQYF,TGTGCCAGAAGCTTGGTATTAGCGGGAGGCCTCGGCACAGATACGCAGTATTTT
-,-,TRBV19,TRBJ1-2,CASSIQGNYGYTF,TGTGCCAGTAGTATACAGGGGAACTATGGCTACACCTTC
few,-,TRBV27,TRBJ2-3,CASSLYRSASLDTQYF,TGTGCCAGCAGTTTATATCGTAGCGCCAGCCTAGATACGCAGTATTTT
-,-,TRBV6-1,TRBJ2-7,CASSENPLALSSYEQYF,TGTGCCAGCAGTGAAAACCCCCTAGCGCTGAGCTCCTACGAGCAGTACTTC